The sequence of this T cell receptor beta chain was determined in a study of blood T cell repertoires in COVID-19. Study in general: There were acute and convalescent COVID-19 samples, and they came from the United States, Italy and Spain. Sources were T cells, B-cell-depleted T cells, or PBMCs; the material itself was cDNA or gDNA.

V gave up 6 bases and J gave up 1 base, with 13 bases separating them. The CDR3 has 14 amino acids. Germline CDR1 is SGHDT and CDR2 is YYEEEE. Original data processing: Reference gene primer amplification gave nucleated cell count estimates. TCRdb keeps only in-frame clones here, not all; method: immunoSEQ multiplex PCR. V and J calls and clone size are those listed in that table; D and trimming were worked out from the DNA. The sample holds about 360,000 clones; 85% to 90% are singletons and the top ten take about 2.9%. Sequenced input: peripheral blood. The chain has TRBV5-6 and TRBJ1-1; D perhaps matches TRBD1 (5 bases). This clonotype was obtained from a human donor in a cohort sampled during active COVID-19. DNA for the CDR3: TGTGCCAGCATCAAATTAGGGGCGAACACTGAAGCTTTCTTT. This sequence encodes CASIKLGANTEAFF.